The clone carrying this TCR beta chain has a count of ten or more. This record comes from a study of regulatory T cells in long-lasting Graves disease. Both iRepertoire HTBI primers and Arm-PCR of CDR3 regions were used to build the TCR beta libraries. One entry per CDR3 protein, called by TCRdb with MiXCR from the multiplex PCR reads. This table holds roughly 500,000 distinct CDR3 sequences, roughly 14% found once. Time point: newly diagnosed GD, antithyroid drugs for less than 3 months. PBMCs were the source of the RNA used for TCR sequencing. American Thyroid Association guidelines were used to diagnose Graves' disease. These records were also assigned to another study, of T cells in Graves' hyperthyroidism and ophthalmopathy. As that study records: In the first-round RT-PCR of the TCR CDR3, the HTBI primer set was used. Ophthalmopathy and stable hyperthyroidism were separated by a 13 V-J model. With a median lead of approximately 6 months before onset, the model predicted ophthalmopathy.

This sequence originates from a man aged 25-45 years with Graves disease. The sample in question was peripheral blood mononuclear cells (PBMCs), obtained at new diagnosis, from a patient treated with antithyroid drugs.

DNA for the CDR3: TGTGCCAGCAGCTATGTTGGAAAGCAGTACTTC. This encodes CASSYVGKQYF. The chain uses TRBV27 and TRBJ2-7; D is unclear. The CDR3 loop spans 11 amino acids. Deletions cut 6 bases from V and 8 bases from J, with 11 bases between. Germline CDR1 MNHEY, CDR2 SMNVEV (reference sequence).